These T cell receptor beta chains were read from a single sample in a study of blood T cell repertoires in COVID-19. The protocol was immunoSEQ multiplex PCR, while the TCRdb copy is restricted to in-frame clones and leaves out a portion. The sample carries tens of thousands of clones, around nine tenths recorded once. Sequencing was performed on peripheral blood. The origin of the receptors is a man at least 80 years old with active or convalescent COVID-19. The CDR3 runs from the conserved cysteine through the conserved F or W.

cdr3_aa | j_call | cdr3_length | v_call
CASSLVVAGENTEAFF | TRBJ1-1 | 16 | TRBV7-8
CASGDRGTDTQYF | TRBJ2-3 | 13 | TRBV9
CATSRDSRLAGEGSTGELFF | TRBJ2-2 | 20 | TRBV15
CASSSTLGLYNEQFF | TRBJ2-1 | 15 | TRBV5-5
CASSQVQGNTEAFF | TRBJ1-1 | 14 | TRBV3-1/TRBV3-2
CASSPGERQETQYF | TRBJ2-5 | 14 | TRBV5-4
CASSVGGTGVNEQFF | TRBJ2-1 | 15 | TRBV9
CASSSDILYEKLFF | TRBJ1-4 | 14 | TRBV7-8
CASSPSGTSPGEQFF | TRBJ2-1 | 15 | TRBV5-1
CASSQGIPGLAAIF | TRBJ2-1 | 14 | TRBV3-1/TRBV3-2
CASSPITPLHF | TRBJ1-6 | 11 | TRBV5-4
CASGAGLNTEAFF | TRBJ1-1 | 13 | TRBV7-3
CASSLTANYGYTF | TRBJ1-2 | 13 | TRBV27
CASSAGNSGNTIYF | TRBJ1-3 | 14 | TRBV5-1
CASSELADPGNTIYF | TRBJ1-3 | 15 | TRBV6-1
CASRSQTGYSNQPQHF | TRBJ1-5 | 16 | TRBV7-2
CASSFIGDSSDTQYF | TRBJ2-3 | 15 | TRBV5-1
CASSRRAGTGLQETQYF | TRBJ2-5 | 17 | TRBV14
CASSQGLPGTGFYNEQFF | TRBJ2-1 | 18 | TRBV4-1
CSVNPGLKADTQYF | TRBJ2-3 | 14 | TRBV29-1
CASSRDTNEKLFF | TRBJ1-4 | 13 | TRBV5-1
CASSQDVAGTGFRGYTF | TRBJ1-2 | 17 | TRBV4-1
CASSTRTTNTEAFF | TRBJ1-1 | 14 | TRBV19
CASSPWGWNQPQHF | TRBJ1-5 | 14 | TRBV28
CASSAPGQRSTETQYF | TRBJ2-5 | 16 | TRBV5-4
CASSPTMTGGDNEQFF | TRBJ2-1 | 16 | TRBV18
CASSLLRRQGAYTGELFF | TRBJ2-2 | 18 | TRBV13
CASSSGAYNEQFF | TRBJ2-1 | 13 | TRBV19